One T cell receptor beta chain is described in this entry. The antigen remains undetermined. Here immunoSEQ multiplex PCR was the method, and the copy in TCRdb shows in-frame clones only, minus some. The sample consists of 100,000 or so clones, about 91% of them appearing once. These data belong to a study of siplizumab effects on memory and regulatory T cells. Study-wide findings and caveats: Controls had approximately 27% Treg-derived mappable alloreactive CD4+ clones on average, versus around 62% with siplizumab. Proliferating Tregs in siplizumab cultures were never verified as suppressive. An assignable naive or memory phenotype was lacking in roughly 80-95% of proliferating CD4+ or CD8+ clones.

CDR3 length: 16 residues. The V and J ends lost 3 bases and 1 base respectively, with 12 bases between them. CDR1 and CDR2 (germline): SEHNR, FQNEAQ (reference sequence). The sample taken for sequencing was CD4+ T cells sorted from blood. This chain joins TRBV7-9 and TRBJ2-2, with D tentatively TRBD1 (6 bases). The clonotype comes from a human donor in good health. Some clones in this sample may be carry-over from other donors' samples. In DNA, the CDR3 is TGTGCCAGCAGCTTCCGACAGGTTGGGAACACCGGGGAGCTGTTTTTT. Its protein is CASSFRQVGNTGELFF.